This TCR beta chain originates from a study of T cell repertoires in cytomegalovirus infection. In the study overall: Public TCR beta signatures provided an indication of both CMV infection and a matching HLA type. Regarding the study as a whole: What dominated the ex vivo response were HLA-C-restricted CMV-specific TCR beta clonotypes.

This clonotype was seen at least ten times. The antigen remains undetermined. TCRdb passed the reads through MiXCR, listing each CDR3 protein once. The table has 170,000 or so distinct CDR3 sequences, roughly 14% seen once. With 3 bases clipped from V and 5 bases from J, the junction kept 8 bases outside the gene matches. The CDR3 totals 16 residues. Germline lookup yields CDR1 SGHDT and CDR2 YYEEEE. What was sequenced was PBMCs. The chain uses TRBV5-6 and TRBJ1-5, with TRBD1 matching over 10 bases. The sequence derives from a human donor in good health (CMV status not recorded). Some clones in this sample may be carry-over from other donors' samples. The CDR3 is CASSSRWDRGDQPQHF. The CDR3 DNA follows: TGTGCCAGCAGCTCCCGCTGGGACAGGGGCGATCAGCCCCAGCATTTT. Looking up the rest from reference TRBV5-6 and TRBJ1-5 gives the full variable domain: DAGVTQSPTHLIKTRGQQVTLRCSPKSGHDTVSWYQQALGQGPQFIFQYYEEEERQRGNFPDRFSGHQFPNYSSELNVNALLLGDSALYLCASSSRWDRGDQPQHFGDGTRLSIL.